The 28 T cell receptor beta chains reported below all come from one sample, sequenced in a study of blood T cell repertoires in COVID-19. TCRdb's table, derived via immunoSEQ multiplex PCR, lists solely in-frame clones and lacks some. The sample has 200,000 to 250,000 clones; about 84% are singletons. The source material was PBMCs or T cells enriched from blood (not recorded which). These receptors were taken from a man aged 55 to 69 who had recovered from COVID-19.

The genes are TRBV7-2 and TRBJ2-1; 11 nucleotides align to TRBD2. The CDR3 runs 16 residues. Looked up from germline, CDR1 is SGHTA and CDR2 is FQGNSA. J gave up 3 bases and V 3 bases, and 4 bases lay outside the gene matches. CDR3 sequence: CASSFTSGGVYNEQFF. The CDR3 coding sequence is TGTGCCAGCAGCTTTACTAGCGGGGGAGTCTACAATGAGCAGTTCTTC.

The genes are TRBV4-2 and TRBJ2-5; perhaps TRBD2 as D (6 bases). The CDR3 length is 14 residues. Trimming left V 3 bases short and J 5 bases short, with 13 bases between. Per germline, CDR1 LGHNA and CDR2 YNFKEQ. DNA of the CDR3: TGTGCCAGCAGCCACCTGACGGAGGGGGAGACCCAGTACTTC. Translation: CASSHLTEGETQYF.

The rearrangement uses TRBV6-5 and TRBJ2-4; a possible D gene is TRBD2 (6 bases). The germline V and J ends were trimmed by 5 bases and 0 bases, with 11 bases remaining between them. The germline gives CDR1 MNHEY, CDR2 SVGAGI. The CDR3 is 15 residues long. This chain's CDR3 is CASSPGGLAKNIQYF. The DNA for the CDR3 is TGTGCCAGCAGTCCCGGGGGACTAGCCAAAAACATTCAGTACTTC.

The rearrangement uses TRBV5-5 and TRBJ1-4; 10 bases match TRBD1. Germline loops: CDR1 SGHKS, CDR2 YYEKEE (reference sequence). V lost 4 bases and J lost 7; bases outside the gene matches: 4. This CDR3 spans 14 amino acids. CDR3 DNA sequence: TGTGCCAGCAGCCTCGGACAGGGGGTTGAAAAACTGTTTTTT. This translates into CASSLGQGVEKLFF. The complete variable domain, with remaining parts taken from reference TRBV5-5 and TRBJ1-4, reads DAGVTQSPTHLIKTRGQQVTLRCSPISGHKSVSWYQQVLGQGPQFIFQYYEKEERGRGNFPDRFSARQFPNYSSELNVNALLLGDSALYLCASSLGQGVEKLFFGSGTQLSVL.

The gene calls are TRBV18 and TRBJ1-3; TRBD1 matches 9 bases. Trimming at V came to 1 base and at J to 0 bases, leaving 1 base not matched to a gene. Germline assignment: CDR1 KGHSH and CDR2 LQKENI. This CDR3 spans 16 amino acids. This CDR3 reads CASSPRTGDSGNTIYF. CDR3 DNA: TGTGCCAGCTCACCACGGACAGGGGACTCTGGAAACACCATATATTTT.

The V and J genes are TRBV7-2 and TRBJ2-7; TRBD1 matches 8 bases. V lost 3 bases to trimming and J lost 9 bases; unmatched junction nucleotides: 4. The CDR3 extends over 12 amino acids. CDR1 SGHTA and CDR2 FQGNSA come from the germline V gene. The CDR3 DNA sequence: TGTGCCAGCAGCTTGGACAGGGCGCGGCAGTACTTC. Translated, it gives CASSLDRARQYF.

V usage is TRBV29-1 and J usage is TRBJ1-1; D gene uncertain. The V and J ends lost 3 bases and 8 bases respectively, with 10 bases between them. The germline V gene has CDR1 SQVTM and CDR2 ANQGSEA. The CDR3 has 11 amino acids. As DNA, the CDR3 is TGCAGCGTTGACTTCCGGAGAGAAGCTTTCTTT. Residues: CSVDFRREAFF.

CDR3 protein: CASSPGAQAPGTEAFF. The CDR3 nucleotides read TGTGCCAGCTCACCAGGGGCCCAGGCCCCGGGCACTGAAGCTTTCTTT. This chain uses TRBV18 with TRBJ1-1; maybe TRBD1 (5 bases). CDR3 length: 16 residues. V shed 2 bases and J shed 4 bases, with 17 bases lying between them. CDR1 and CDR2 (germline): KGHSH, LQKENI.

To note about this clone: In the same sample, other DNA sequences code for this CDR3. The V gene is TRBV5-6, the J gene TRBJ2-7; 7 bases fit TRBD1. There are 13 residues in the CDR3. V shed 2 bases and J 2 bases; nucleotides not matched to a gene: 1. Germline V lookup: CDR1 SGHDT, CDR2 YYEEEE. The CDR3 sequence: CASSLDRAYEQYF. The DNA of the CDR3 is TGTGCCAGCAGCTTAGACAGGGCCTACGAGCAGTACTTC.

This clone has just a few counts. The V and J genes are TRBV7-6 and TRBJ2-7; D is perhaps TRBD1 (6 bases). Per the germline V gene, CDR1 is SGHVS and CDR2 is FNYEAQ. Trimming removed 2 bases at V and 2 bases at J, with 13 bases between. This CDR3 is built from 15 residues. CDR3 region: CASSLQQGPTYEQYF. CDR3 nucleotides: TGTGCCAGCAGCTTACAACAGGGACCAACCTACGAGCAGTACTTC.

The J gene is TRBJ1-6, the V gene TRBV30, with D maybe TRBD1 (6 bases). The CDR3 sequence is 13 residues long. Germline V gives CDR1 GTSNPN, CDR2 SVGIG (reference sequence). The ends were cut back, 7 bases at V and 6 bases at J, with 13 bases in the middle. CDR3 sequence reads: CAFQYRANSPLHF. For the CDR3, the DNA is TGTGCCTTCCAGTACAGGGCTAATTCACCCCTCCACTTT.

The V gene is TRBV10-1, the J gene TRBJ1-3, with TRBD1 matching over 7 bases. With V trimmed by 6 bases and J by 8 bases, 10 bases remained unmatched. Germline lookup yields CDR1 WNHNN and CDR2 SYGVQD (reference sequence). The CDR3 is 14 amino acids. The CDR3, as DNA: TGCGCCAGCAGGCGGACAGGAGGCAAGGACACCATATATTTT. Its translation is CASRRTGGKDTIYF.

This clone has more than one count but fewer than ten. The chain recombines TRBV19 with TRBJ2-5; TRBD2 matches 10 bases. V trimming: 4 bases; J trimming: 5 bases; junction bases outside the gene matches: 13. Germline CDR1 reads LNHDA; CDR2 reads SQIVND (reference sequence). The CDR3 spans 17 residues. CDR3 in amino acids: CASSKSIAGGSVETQYF. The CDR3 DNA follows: TGTGCCAGTAGTAAGTCCATAGCGGGGGGATCCGTTGAGACCCAGTACTTC.

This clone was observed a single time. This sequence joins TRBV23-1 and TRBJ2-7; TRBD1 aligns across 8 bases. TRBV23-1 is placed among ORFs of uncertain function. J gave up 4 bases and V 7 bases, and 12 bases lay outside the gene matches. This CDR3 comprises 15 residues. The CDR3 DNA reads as TGCGCCAGCACTACCTGGGGGGACAGGACTTACGAGCAGTACTTC. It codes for CASTTWGDRTYEQYF.

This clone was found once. The CDR3 coding sequence is TGTGCCAGCACCTTAGCGGGGGGTCTTACAGATACGCAGTATTTT. Protein product: CASTLAGGLTDTQYF. This chain uses TRBV27 with TRBJ2-3, with 10 bases lining up with TRBD2. CDR3 length: 15 amino acids. The V gene's germline CDR1 is MNHEY and CDR2 SMNVEV (reference sequence). The ends lost 7 bases at V and 3 bases at J; junction bases unmatched: 7.

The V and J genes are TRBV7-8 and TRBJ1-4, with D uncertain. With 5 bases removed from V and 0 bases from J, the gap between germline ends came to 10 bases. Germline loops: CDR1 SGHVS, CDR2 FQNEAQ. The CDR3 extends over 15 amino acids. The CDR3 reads CASSPRRTTNEKLFF. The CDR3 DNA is TGTGCCAGCAGCCCTAGACGGACAACTAATGAAAAACTGTTTTTT.

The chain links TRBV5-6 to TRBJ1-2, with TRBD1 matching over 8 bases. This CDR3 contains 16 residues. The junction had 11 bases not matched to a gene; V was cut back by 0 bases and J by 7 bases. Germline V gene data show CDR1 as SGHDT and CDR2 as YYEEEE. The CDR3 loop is CASSLAMGRGRSGYTF. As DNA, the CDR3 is TGTGCCAGCAGCTTGGCCATGGGCAGGGGGCGAAGTGGCTACACCTTC.

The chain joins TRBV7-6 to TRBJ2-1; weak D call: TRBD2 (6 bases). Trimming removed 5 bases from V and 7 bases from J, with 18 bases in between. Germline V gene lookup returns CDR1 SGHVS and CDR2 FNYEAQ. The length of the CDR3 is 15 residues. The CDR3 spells CASSLGSFGGNEQFF. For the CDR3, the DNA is TGTGCCAGCAGCCTAGGATCTTTCGGGGGAAATGAGCAGTTCTTC.

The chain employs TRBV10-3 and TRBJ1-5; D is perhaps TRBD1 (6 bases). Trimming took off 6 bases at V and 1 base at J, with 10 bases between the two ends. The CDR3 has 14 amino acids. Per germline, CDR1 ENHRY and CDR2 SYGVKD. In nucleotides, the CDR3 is TGTGCCATCAGCCCGGACAGAAGCAATCAGCCCCAGCATTTT. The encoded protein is CAISPDRSNQPQHF.

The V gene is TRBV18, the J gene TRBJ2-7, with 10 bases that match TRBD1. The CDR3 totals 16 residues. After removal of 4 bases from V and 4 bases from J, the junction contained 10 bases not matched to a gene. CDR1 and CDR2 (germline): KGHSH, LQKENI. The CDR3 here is CASSLTGGQGGYEQYF. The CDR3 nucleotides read TGTGCCAGCTCACTCACGGGCGGACAGGGGGGGTACGAGCAGTACTTC. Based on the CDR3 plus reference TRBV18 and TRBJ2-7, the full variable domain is NAGVMQNPRHLVRRRGQEARLRCSPMKGHSHVYWYRQLPEEGLKFMVYLQKENIIDESGMPKERFSAEFPKEGPSILRIQQVVRGDSAAYFCASSLTGGQGGYEQYFGPGTRLTVT.

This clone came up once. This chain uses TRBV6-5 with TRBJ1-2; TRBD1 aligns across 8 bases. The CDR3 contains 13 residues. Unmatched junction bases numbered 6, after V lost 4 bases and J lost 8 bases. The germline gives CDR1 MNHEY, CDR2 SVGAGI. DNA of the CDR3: TGTGCCAGCAGTTCGACAGGGGAGGGAGGCTACACCTTC. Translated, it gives CASSSTGEGGYTF.

DNA of the CDR3: TGCAGCGTTGATCGGGGGGCAAATGAGCAGTTCTTC. Amino acids: CSVDRGANEQFF. This chain joins TRBV29-1 and TRBJ2-1; the D gene is possibly TRBD2 (7 bases). Trimming cost V 3 bases and J 7 bases, with 10 bases left between them. Germline loops: CDR1 SQVTM, CDR2 ANQGSEA. CDR3 length: 12 amino acids.

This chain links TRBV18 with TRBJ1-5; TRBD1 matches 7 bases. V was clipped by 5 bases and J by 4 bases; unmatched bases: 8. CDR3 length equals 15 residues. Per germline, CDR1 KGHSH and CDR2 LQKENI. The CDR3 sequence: CASSERQGQNQPQHF. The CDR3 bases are TGTGCCAGCTCAGAACGACAGGGCCAAAATCAGCCCCAGCATTTT.

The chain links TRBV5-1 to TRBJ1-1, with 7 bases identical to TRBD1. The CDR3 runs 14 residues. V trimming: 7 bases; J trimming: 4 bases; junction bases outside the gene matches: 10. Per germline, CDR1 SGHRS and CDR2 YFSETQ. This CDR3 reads CASSRGTEGTEAFF. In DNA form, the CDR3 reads TGCGCCAGCTCTAGGGGGACAGAGGGCACTGAAGCTTTCTTT.

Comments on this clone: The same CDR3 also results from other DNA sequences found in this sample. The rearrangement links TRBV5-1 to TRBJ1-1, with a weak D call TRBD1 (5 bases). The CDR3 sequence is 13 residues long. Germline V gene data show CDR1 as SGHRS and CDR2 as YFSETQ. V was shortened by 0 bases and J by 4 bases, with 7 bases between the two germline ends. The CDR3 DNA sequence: TGCGCCAGCAGCTTGGCAGGGATCACTGAAGCTTTCTTT. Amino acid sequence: CASSLAGITEAFF.

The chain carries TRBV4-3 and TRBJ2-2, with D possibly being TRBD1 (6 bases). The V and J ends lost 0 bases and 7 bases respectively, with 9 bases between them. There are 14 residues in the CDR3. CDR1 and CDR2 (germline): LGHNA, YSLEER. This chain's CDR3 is CASSQDRGIGELFF. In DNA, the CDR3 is TGCGCCAGCAGCCAAGATAGGGGGATCGGGGAGCTGTTTTTT.

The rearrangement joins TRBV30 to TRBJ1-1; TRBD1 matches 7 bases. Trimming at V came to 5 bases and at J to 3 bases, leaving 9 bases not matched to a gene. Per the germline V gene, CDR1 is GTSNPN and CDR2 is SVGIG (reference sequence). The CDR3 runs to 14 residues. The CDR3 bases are TGTGCCTGGGAACAGGGGCGGGGGGACACTGAAGCTTTCTTT. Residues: CAWEQGRGDTEAFF.

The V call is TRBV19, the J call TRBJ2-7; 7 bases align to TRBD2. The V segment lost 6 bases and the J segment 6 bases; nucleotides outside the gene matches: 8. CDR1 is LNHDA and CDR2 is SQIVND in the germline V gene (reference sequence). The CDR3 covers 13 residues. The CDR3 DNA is TGTGCCAGTAGCCACGGAAGGGAGGGCGAGCAGTACTTC. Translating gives CASSHGREGEQYF. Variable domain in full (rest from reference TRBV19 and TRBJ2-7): DGGITQSPKYLFRKEGQNVTLSCEQNLNHDAMYWYRQDPGQGLRLIYYSQIVNDFQKGDIAEGYSVSREKKESFPLTVTSAQKNPTAFYLCASSHGREGEQYFGPGTRLTVT.